This TCR beta chain stems from a study of TIL therapy for anti-PD-1-resistant metastatic lung cancer. Whole-study context: Median tumor mutation burden was 1.5 mutations per megabase. Study observations and caveats: Infused TIL clonotypes partially replaced the baseline blood repertoire, then decayed over months.

CDR3 size: 14 residues. CDR1 is MDHEN and CDR2 is SYDVKM in the germline V gene. V was clipped by 5 bases and J by 3 bases, with 14 bases between them. Time point described: pre-treatment sample, taken before nivolumab and TIL therapy. Stage 4 NSCLC adults joined between October 2017 and January 2020. A word on this clone: The antigen remains undetermined.

Sequencing used immunoSEQ v3. Clones were sequenced by immunoSEQ multiplex PCR, and TCRdb holds only the in-frame ones, with some missing. The sample lists approximately 45,000 clones, roughly 85% occurring once. The V and J genes are TRBV28 and TRBJ2-7; possibly TRBD1 or TRBD2 for D (5 bases each). The sequence was obtained from a man in his 70s with non-small cell lung cancer. The starting material was blood, obtained at baseline. CDR3 coding DNA: TGTGCCAGCAGTACCCAGGGAGTGGGCTACGAGCAGTACTTC. Translation gives CASSTQGVGYEQYF. The full variable domain, in which reference TRBV28 and TRBJ2-7 provide the parts outside the CDR3, is DVKVTQSSRYLVKRTGEKVFLECVQDMDHENMFWYRQDPGLGLRLIYFSYDVKMKEKGDIPEGYSVSREKKERFSLILESASTNQTSMYLCASSTQGVGYEQYFGPGTRLTVT.